This TCR beta chain derives from a study of post-analysis software for immune sequencing data. About the research overall: The disease courses spanned relapsing-remitting, secondary progressive and progressive-relapsing forms of multiple sclerosis. Study outcomes and limitations: Clustering by F measure revealed strong co-clustering among samples prepared together in one batch. Patients used about five TRBV segments, including TRBV5-6, TRBV5-1 and TRBV20-1, more often than controls.

The authors incorporated unique molecular identifiers into the TCR beta cDNA libraries. TCRdb re-called the PCR reads through MiXCR, storing one row per CDR3 protein. The sample has 800,000 to 950,000 distinct CDR3 sequences, approximately 57% seen once. Points on this clonotype: The antigen remains unidentified.

This CDR3 is 14 amino acids long. In germline, CDR1 is SGHKS, CDR2 YYEKEE (reference sequence). V lost 4 bases and J 3 bases, leaving 13 bases between the germline ends. The TCR sequence derives from a girl between 5 and 17 years old with multiple sclerosis. The sequencing sample was made of blood. V is TRBV5-5 and J is TRBJ1-2, with D maybe TRBD1 (5 bases). The CDR3 reads CASSPETVHYGYTF. The DNA for the CDR3 is TGTGCCAGCAGCCCGGAGACAGTTCACTATGGCTACACCTTC.